The sequence of this T cell receptor beta chain was determined in a study of cytomegalovirus exposure and HLA in healthy donors. Study-level background: An earlier analysis found some 100 million unique TCR beta sequences from roughly 170 million T cells. General study points: According to the study, roughly 180 TCR beta chains were cytomegalovirus-associated.

In germline, CDR1 is SGHTA, CDR2 FQGTGA. CDR3 length equals 17 residues. The V gene end was trimmed by 0 bases and the J gene end by 5 bases; junction bases not matched to a gene: 5. Primers included in the PCR were 60 Vbeta and 13 Jbeta primers. Sequencing used immunoSEQ multiplex PCR; TCRdb keeps in-frame clones, though not all of them. The repertoire holds 95,000 or so clones, with about 76% as singletons. Concerning this clone itself: Antigen specificity is unknown.

Sample: PBMCs. The V and J genes are TRBV7-3 and TRBJ2-2; 11 bases line up with TRBD2. The clonotype originates from a woman aged 65 to 85 in good health and CMV-seropositive. The CDR3 bases are TGTGCCAGCAGCTTAACTCGGCGGACTAGCGGGACCGGGGAGCTGTTTTTT. This encodes CASSLTRRTSGTGELFF.